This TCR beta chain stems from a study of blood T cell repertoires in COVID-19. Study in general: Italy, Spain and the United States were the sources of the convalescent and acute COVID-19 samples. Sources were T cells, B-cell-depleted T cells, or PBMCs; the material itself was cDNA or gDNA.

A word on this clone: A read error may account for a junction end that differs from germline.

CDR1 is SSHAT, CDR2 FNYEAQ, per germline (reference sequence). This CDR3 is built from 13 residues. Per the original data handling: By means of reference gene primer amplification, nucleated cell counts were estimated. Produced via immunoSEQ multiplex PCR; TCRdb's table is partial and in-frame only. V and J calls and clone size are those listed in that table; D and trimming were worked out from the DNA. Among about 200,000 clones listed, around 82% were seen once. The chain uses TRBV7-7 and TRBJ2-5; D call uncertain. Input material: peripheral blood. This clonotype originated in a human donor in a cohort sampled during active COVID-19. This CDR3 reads CASSRHKTGTQYF. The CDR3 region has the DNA TGTGCTAGCAGCCGCCATAAAACGGGGACCCAGTACTTC. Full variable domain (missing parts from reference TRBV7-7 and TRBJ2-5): GAGVSQSPRYKVTKRGQDVTLRCDPISSHATLYWYQQALGQGPEFLTYFNYEAQPDKSGLPSDRFSAERPEGSISTLTIQRTEQRDSAMYRCASSRHKTGTQYFGPGTRLLVL.